This passage covers 25 T cell receptor beta chains from one sample sequenced in a study of identical twins. TCRdb analysed the 5' RACE reads with MiXCR anew, one entry per CDR3 protein. This sample yields approximately 1.8 million distinct CDR3 sequences, of which under 35% are seen a single time; around 0.25% belongs to the top ten. The sample comprised cord blood. The receptors shown here come from a newborn girl in good health.

This clonotype was found a few times. This sequence joins TRBV6-1 and TRBJ1-4, with 8 bases fitting TRBD1. The CDR3 spans 14 residues. Germline CDR1 and CDR2: MNHNS and SASEGT. J lost 8 bases, V lost 6 bases, and 8 bases had no gene match. This chain's CDR3 is CASRWTGTFEKLFF. DNA of the CDR3: TGTGCCAGCAGGTGGACAGGGACCTTCGAAAAACTGTTTTTT.

This clonotype has a single count. This chain uses TRBV3-1 with TRBJ1-4; D is undetermined. Germline lookup yields CDR1 LGHDT and CDR2 YNNKEL (reference sequence). The CDR3 loop spans 15 amino acids. The ends were cut back, 2 bases at V and 0 bases at J, with 7 bases in the middle. In nucleotides, the CDR3 is TGTGCCAGCAGCCAATCACCTGCAACTAATGAAAAACTGTTTTTT. Translated, it gives CASSQSPATNEKLFF.

Concerning this clonotype: A read error may produce the germline difference seen at one junction end. This chain joins TRBV9 and TRBJ2-4; 10 bases map to TRBD2. The tail of the sequence fits TRBJ2-7 better, so the J call may be wrong. The V gene's germline CDR1 is SGDLS and CDR2 YYNGEE. This CDR3 is built from 18 residues. This CDR3 reads CACSVGPITSGVIYEQYF. The CDR3 coding sequence is TGTGCCTGCAGCGTAGGCCCGATAACTAGCGGGGTCATTTACGAGCAGTACTTC.

This chain joins TRBV28 and TRBJ2-2; 11 bases are shared with TRBD2. CDR3 length: 15 amino acids. CDR1 and CDR2 (germline): MDHEN, SYDVKM. V gave up 6 bases and J gave up 6 bases; unmatched junction bases: 6. This chain's CDR3 is CASSTVAGGAGELFF. CDR3 nucleotides: TGTGCCAGCAGCACCGTAGCGGGAGGGGCCGGGGAGCTGTTTTTT.

The sample holds a few counts of this clonotype. The V call is TRBV4-2, the J call TRBJ1-5; D is unresolved. CDR1 is LGHNA, CDR2 YNFKEQ, per germline. The CDR3 length is 16 residues. Trimming removed 0 bases from V and 0 bases from J, with 9 bases in between. This chain's CDR3 is CASSQDLPDSNQPQHF. In nucleotides, the CDR3 is TGTGCCAGCAGCCAAGATTTACCTGATAGCAATCAGCCCCAGCATTTT.

The chain combines TRBV24-1 with TRBJ2-4; 7 positions match TRBD1. This CDR3 spans 15 amino acids. Germline trimming cut 1 base from V and 2 bases from J; bases unmatched to any gene: 1. Germline loops: CDR1 KGHDR, CDR2 SFDVKD. In DNA form, the CDR3 reads TGTGCCACCAGTGATTTCAGGGGGACCAAAAACATTCAGTACTTC. Protein sequence: CATSDFRGTKNIQYF.

This clonotype occurred many times. The chain combines TRBV20-1 with TRBJ2-5; 7 bases are a match to TRBD1. With 0 bases clipped from V and 2 bases from J, the junction kept 6 bases outside the gene matches. Looked up from germline, CDR1 is DFQATT and CDR2 is SNEGSKA (reference sequence). This CDR3 is 15 amino acids long. CDR3 residues: CSARDPGTAQETQYF. CDR3 sequence (DNA): TGCAGTGCTAGAGATCCCGGGACAGCACAAGAGACCCAGTACTTC.

In the case of this clonotype: A much larger clone differs by one base, so this may be a read error. The CDR3 reads CSVGVGPNEQYF. CDR3 DNA: TGCAGCGTTGGGGTGGGCCCCAATGAGCAGTACTTC. The V call is TRBV29-1, the J call TRBJ2-5; D remains ambiguous. The ends were cut back, 4 bases at V and 11 bases at J, with 17 bases in the middle. Germline V CDR1 and CDR2: SQVTM, ANQGSEA. This CDR3 has 12 amino acids.

This chain connects TRBV9 to TRBJ2-3; possible D gene TRBD1, 5 bases. CDR3 size: 16 residues. Trimming took off 0 bases at V and 6 bases at J, with 17 bases between the two ends. The germline V gene encodes CDR1 SGDLS and CDR2 YYNGEE. This CDR3 reads CASSVEPGYRWDTQYF. CDR3 DNA sequence: TGTGCCAGCAGCGTAGAACCCGGGTACAGGTGGGATACGCAGTATTTT.

The table lists this clonotype with a few counts. This chain uses TRBV28 with TRBJ1-2; D not certain. The CDR3 is 14 amino acids. Trimming shortened V by 4 bases and J by 3 bases, and 12 bases separated the two germline ends. Germline V gene lookup returns CDR1 MDHEN and CDR2 SYDVKM. The CDR3, as DNA: TGTGCCAGCAGTTCCTCGACGGAGTACTATGGCTACACCTTC. Residues: CASSSSTEYYGYTF.

In nucleotides, the CDR3 is TGCGCCAGCACTTCGGACACCTACGAGCAGTACTTC. This codes for CASTSDTYEQYF. This chain links TRBV10-2 with TRBJ2-5, with D maybe TRBD1 (5 bases). The J call may be in error: the DNA end matches TRBJ2-7 better. The germline V gene encodes CDR1 WSHSY and CDR2 SAAADI. The CDR3 extends over 12 amino acids.

The chain employs TRBV12-3 or TRBV12-4 and TRBJ1-1; 7 nucleotides line up with TRBD1. The CDR3 spans 13 residues. The J segment lost 7 bases and the V segment lost 6 bases, leaving 8 bases of the junction unmatched. The CDR3 DNA reads as TGTGCCAGCAGCTCGGGACGGACAGGTGAAGCTTTCTTT. The encoded protein is CASSSGRTGEAFF.

Many counts were recorded for this clonotype. V usage is TRBV2 and J usage is TRBJ2-7; 8 bases agree with TRBD1. The germline CDR1 and CDR2 sequences are SNHLY and FYNNEI. The CDR3 extends over 13 amino acids. V gave up 4 bases and J gave up 3 bases; unmatched junction bases: 2. CDR3 in DNA: TGTGCCAGCAGTGGAGACAGGGGCTACGAGCAGTACTTC. Its translation is CASSGDRGYEQYF. The variable domain in full, completed from reference TRBV2 and TRBJ2-7, reads EPEVTQTPSHQVTQMGQEVILRCVPISNHLYFYWYRQILGQKVEFLVSFYNNEISEKSEIFDDQFSVERPDGSNFTLKIRSTKLEDSAMYFCASSGDRGYEQYFGPGTRLTVT.

On this clonotype: This may arise from a read error, as a much more abundant clone is one base away. The chain employs TRBV24-1 and TRBJ2-1; 9 positions match TRBD2. The DNA end lines up better with TRBJ2-7; the J call may be wrong. This CDR3 has 16 amino acids. The germline V gene has CDR1 KGHDR and CDR2 SFDVKD. The CDR3 DNA follows: TGTGCCACCAGTGATTTTAGCGGGAGCTCCTACAATGAGCAGTACTTC. Its protein is CATSDFSGSSYNEQYF.

Details on this clonotype: At one end the junction does not follow the germline gene, possibly because of a read error. The chain employs TRBV29-1 and TRBJ2-4; D not resolved. Germline V gene data show CDR1 as SQVTM and CDR2 as ANQGSEA. CDR3 length: 12 residues. CDR3 in amino acids: CSVGSGLNEQNF. CDR3 DNA sequence: TGCAGCGTTGGGTCAGGTCTGAACGAGCAGAACTTC.

As regards this clonotype: A much more abundant neighbour one base away suggests this may be a read error. J is TRBJ1-2 and V is TRBV3-1, with 9 positions matching TRBD1. The germline gives CDR1 LGHDT, CDR2 YNNKEL (reference sequence). V was pared by 2 bases and J by 4 bases, with 2 bases of the junction left unmatched. The CDR3 extends over 14 amino acids. The CDR3 sequence: CASSQQTGGYGYTF. As DNA, the CDR3 is TGTGCCAGCAGCCAACAGACAGGGGGCTATGGCTACACCTTC.

This clonotype was detected many times. J is TRBJ1-2 and V is TRBV5-1; no clear D. The V end was cut by 6 bases, the J end by 2 bases, with 8 bases between. This CDR3 is 12 amino acids long. Germline V gene data show CDR1 as SGHRS and CDR2 as YFSETQ. The CDR3 bases are TGCGCCAGCACCTCGGACAACTATGGCTACACCTTC. Translated: CASTSDNYGYTF.

This clonotype was detected a few times. The chain links TRBV6-7 to TRBJ1-5; maybe TRBD1 (5 bases). TRBV6-7 is an open reading frame whose function is uncertain. V gave up 1 base and J gave up 4 bases, with 11 bases separating them. This CDR3 comprises 15 residues. The CDR3 nucleotides are TGTGCCAGCAGTTACTGGGGGTCAGGGAATCAGCCCCAGCATTTT. This gives the protein CASSYWGSGNQPQHF.

The V and J genes are TRBV12-3 or TRBV12-4 and TRBJ2-1; D gene ambiguous. CDR3 size: 12 residues. Trimming removed 2 bases at V and 9 bases at J, with 8 bases between. This chain's CDR3 is CASSLTRPEQFF. The DNA for the CDR3 is TGTGCCAGCAGTTTAACACGACCTGAGCAGTTCTTC.

There are a few counts of this clonotype. V gene TRBV12-3 or TRBV12-4 combines with J gene TRBJ2-2, with 7 bases aligning to TRBD2. The CDR3 runs 15 residues. Trimming removed 6 bases from V and 1 base from J; junction bases left unmatched: 5. CDR3 coding DNA: TGTGCCAGCAGCGAACTAGCGCTGAACACCGGGGAGCTGTTTTTT. Amino acid sequence: CASSELALNTGELFF.

The chain combines TRBV11-2 with TRBJ1-2, with a tentative D call TRBD1 (6 bases). The V gene lost 10 bases and the J gene lost 0 bases, with 18 bases spanning the gap. This CDR3 contains 15 residues. Germline CDR1 is SGHAT and CDR2 is FQNNGV. This CDR3 reads CANRSYRATNYGYTF. Written as DNA, the CDR3 is TGTGCCAACAGGTCGTACAGGGCCACTAACTATGGCTACACCTTC. The full variable domain, completed using reference TRBV11-2 and TRBJ1-2, is EAGVAQSPRYKIIEKRQSVAFWCNPISGHATLYWYQQILGQGPKLLIQFQNNGVVDDSQLPKDRFSAERLKGVDSTLKIQPAKLEDSAVYLCANRSYRATNYGYTFGSGTRLTVV.

This clonotype was seen a handful of times. The chain combines TRBV6-5 with TRBJ2-7, with D possibly matching TRBD2 (5 bases). The V gene lost 0 bases and the J gene lost 1 base, with 10 bases spanning the gap. CDR1 MNHEY and CDR2 SVGAGI come from the germline V gene. The CDR3 has 15 amino acids. The CDR3 DNA is TGTGCCAGCAGTTACTCGGACTCACGTTCCTACGAGCAGTACTTC. Amino acid sequence: CASSYSDSRSYEQYF.

This chain links TRBV3-1 with TRBJ2-4; the match to TRBD2 covers 16 bases. The CDR3 has 21 residues. CDR1 and CDR2 (germline): LGHDT, YNNKEL (reference sequence). Trimming removed 2 bases from V and 2 bases from J; junction bases left unmatched: 12. In DNA form, the CDR3 reads TGTGCCAGCAGCCAAAAGCTAGGGACTAGCGGGAGGGCCATGACCAAAAACATTCAGTACTTC. Amino acids: CASSQKLGTSGRAMTKNIQYF.

The V call is TRBV29-1, the J call TRBJ2-3; D call uncertain. Trimming left V 4 bases short and J 0 bases short, with 11 bases between. The CDR3 runs 14 residues. CDR1 and CDR2 (germline): SQVTM, ANQGSEA. The DNA for the CDR3 is TGCAGCGTTGGGAGCAGAACTAGCACAGATACGCAGTATTTT. Its translation is CSVGSRTSTDTQYF.

This clonotype was seen a few times. The chain is built from TRBV5-1 and TRBJ2-5; D is ambiguous. The J call is doubtful: the DNA matches TRBJ2-7 better. CDR1 is SGHRS and CDR2 is YFSETQ in the germline V gene. The CDR3 sequence is 16 residues long. In nucleotides, the CDR3 is TGCGCCAGCAGCCGGAAGTCCCGTAACTCCTACGACGAGCAGTACTTC. This sequence encodes CASSRKSRNSYDEQYF.